The 9 T cell receptor beta chains presented below share a single source sample, sequenced in a study of human T cells and chemical hapten exposure (dated by TCRdb to the early 2020s). The time point label on this specimen signifies: patch test 2, 6 weeks after DPC sensitization. In light of the paper, this sample's treatment or condition label describes: therapeutic diphenylcyclopropenone sensitization with weekly scalp DPC. Preparation of the library involved RACE. TCRdb shows the sequencer as NextSeq 500. TCRdb reran the public reads through fastp at Q25 and MiXCR, keeping productive beta chains. Rows are combined by CDR3 protein, so each entry shows the most common genes and DNA. Across this sample there are 80,000 to 95,000 distinct CDR3 sequences, with approximately 11% seen only once. The top ten constitute roughly 2% of the sample. The source material was whole blood, sampled in connection with sensitization to the hapten diphenylcyclopropenone (DPC). The receptors come from a man aged 35-49 years with alopecia areata. Some clones in this sample may be carry-over from other donors' samples.

The rearrangement joins TRBV6-2 or TRBV6-3 to TRBJ2-1; TRBD2 matches at 12 bases. V was pared by 1 base and J by 5 bases, with 12 bases of the junction left unmatched. Looked up from germline, CDR1 is MNHEY and CDR2 is SVGEGT. This CDR3 is 19 amino acids long. Written as DNA, the CDR3 is TGTGCCAGCAGTTACTTAGGACTAGCGGGAACGGCCAACCACAATGAGCAGTTCTTC. Translation gives CASSYLGLAGTANHNEQFF.

This clonotype was found many times. The rearrangement joins TRBV28 to TRBJ2-3; TRBD2 matches at 11 bases. The CDR3 extends over 16 amino acids. Germline trimming cut 5 bases from V and 3 bases from J; bases unmatched to any gene: 7. Per the germline V gene, CDR1 is MDHEN and CDR2 is SYDVKM. The CDR3, as DNA: TGTGCCAGCAGTCCCCAGACTAGCGGGACGACAGATACGCAGTATTTT. Its protein product is CASSPQTSGTTDTQYF.

The chain employs TRBV29-1 and TRBJ2-7, with 8 positions matching TRBD2. The CDR3 extends over 14 amino acids. J was trimmed by 6 bases and V by 0 bases; bases with no gene match: 7. The germline V gene encodes CDR1 SQVTM and CDR2 ANQGSEA. The CDR3 loop reads CSVEDQAGEFEQYV. CDR3 DNA sequence: TGCAGCGTTGAAGATCAAGCGGGAGAATTCGAGCAGTACGTC.

J is TRBJ2-7 and V is TRBV6-2 or TRBV6-3, with D perhaps matching TRBD2 (5 bases). This CDR3 is 14 amino acids long. In germline, CDR1 is MNHEY, CDR2 SVGEGT. Trimming pared 1 base from V and 7 bases from J, leaving 14 bases between. Here the CDR3 DNA reads TGTGCCAGCAGTTACTTAGAGGACTCGAAGGAGCAGTACGTC. It specifies CASSYLEDSKEQYV.

This clonotype has just a few counts. This chain connects TRBV28 to TRBJ2-3, with TRBD2 matching 12 bases. Germline V gene data show CDR1 as MDHEN and CDR2 as SYDVKM. The V gene end was trimmed by 4 bases and the J gene end by 4 bases; junction bases not matched to a gene: 6. The CDR3 has 16 amino acids. CDR3 DNA sequence: TGTGCCAGCAGTTCTCCGACTAGCGGGAGTGCAGATACGCAGTATTTT. It is translated as CASSSPTSGSADTQYF.

This clonotype was detected only a few times. The chain has TRBV28 and TRBJ1-1, with 11 nucleotides matching TRBD1. J gave up 5 bases and V 4 bases, and 9 bases lay outside the gene matches. Germline V gene sequence: CDR1 MDHEN, CDR2 SYDVKM. The CDR3 is made up of 16 amino acids. This CDR3 reads CASSYFGTGGGTEAFF. CDR3 bases: TGTGCCAGCAGTTACTTCGGGACAGGGGGAGGTACTGAAGCTTTCTTT.

This clonotype was counted between two and nine times. This rearrangement joins TRBV19 to TRBJ2-2, with 13 nucleotides matching TRBD2. The CDR3 has 17 residues. The V gene end was trimmed by 6 bases and the J gene end by 7 bases; junction bases not matched to a gene: 11. Germline CDR1 is LNHDA and CDR2 is SQIVND (reference sequence). For the CDR3, the DNA is TGTGCCAGTAGACATGGACTAGCGGGAGCGTGGGTCGGGGAGCTGTTTTTT. This encodes CASRHGLAGAWVGELFF.

As DNA, the CDR3 is TGTGCCAGCAGCTTAAGCGGACAGACAAATGAAAAACTGTTTTTT. This codes for CASSLSGQTNEKLFF. The rearrangement uses TRBV7-6 and TRBJ1-4, with D perhaps TRBD1 (6 bases). Germline CDR1 SGHVS, CDR2 FNYEAQ. V dropped 2 bases and J dropped 5 bases, with 12 bases sitting between them. This CDR3 is built from 15 residues.

This clonotype was detected a few times. The chain couples TRBV3-1 to TRBJ1-2, with 7 nucleotides matching TRBD1. The CDR3 runs to 13 residues. Trimming at V came to 5 bases and at J to 4 bases, leaving 4 bases not matched to a gene. CDR1 and CDR2 from the germline V gene are LGHDT and YNNKEL (reference sequence). The CDR3 sequence: CASSYGQAYGYTF. The CDR3 coding sequence is TGTGCCAGCAGCTACGGACAGGCCTATGGCTACACCTTC.